The 16 T cell receptor beta chains below all came from one sample that was sequenced in a study of blood T cell repertoires in COVID-19. The method was immunoSEQ multiplex PCR; TCRdb's version includes in-frame clones alone and lacks a portion of them. The data contain approximately 260,000 clones, approximately 82% of them seen just once; the ten biggest clones take up about 4.5%. The sequenced material came from peripheral blood. Receptors originate from a man in his sixties who had recovered from COVID-19.

This chain uses TRBV6-5 with TRBJ1-1, with D hard to call. The germline V and J ends were trimmed by 7 bases and 0 bases, with 9 bases remaining between them. Germline CDR1 and CDR2: MNHEY and SVGAGI. The CDR3 is 13 amino acids. The CDR3 sequence is CASTRLMNTEAFF. As DNA, the CDR3 is TGTGCCAGCACGAGGTTGATGAACACTGAAGCTTTCTTT.

V gene TRBV9 combines with J gene TRBJ2-1; D might be TRBD1 or TRBD2, each matching 10 bases. The V end was cut by 3 bases, the J end by 3 bases, with 25 bases between. CDR1 is SGDLS and CDR2 is YYNGEE in the germline V gene. CDR3 length: 19 residues. The CDR3 nucleotides read TGTGCCAGCAGCGGGCGACAGGGGGCGATAGCGGGAGGCTACAATGAGCAGTTCTTC. Encoded protein: CASSGRQGAIAGGYNEQFF.

The V call is TRBV24-1, the J call TRBJ2-2; TRBD1 matches 9 bases. Germline V gene data show CDR1 as KGHDR and CDR2 as SFDVKD. Losses at the gene ends were 1 base for V and 0 bases for J; bases not matched to a gene: 11. The CDR3 spans 20 residues. Here the CDR3 reads CATSDLEGSRTGANTGELFF. CDR3 nucleotides: TGTGCCACCAGTGATTTAGAGGGCTCCAGGACAGGGGCGAACACCGGGGAGCTGTTTTTT.

This sequence joins TRBV2 and TRBJ2-1; TRBD1 might be the D (5 bases). The V gene's germline CDR1 is SNHLY and CDR2 FYNNEI. This CDR3 comprises 14 residues. V lost 4 bases and J 1 base, leaving 8 bases between the germline ends. CDR3 amino acids: CASSGQPSYNEQFF. The CDR3 nucleotides read TGTGCCAGCAGTGGACAGCCTTCCTACAATGAGCAGTTCTTC.

This chain uses TRBV7-9 with TRBJ1-3; 8 nucleotides agree with TRBD1. Germline CDR1 SEHNR, CDR2 FQNEAQ (reference sequence). This CDR3 region has 17 residues. With V trimmed by 5 bases and J by 3 bases, 12 bases remained unmatched. This CDR3 is CASSPPGQGSGGNTIYF. For the CDR3, the DNA is TGTGCCAGCAGCCCCCCCGGACAGGGTTCTGGTGGAAACACCATATATTTT.

As regards this clone: At the DNA level, this CDR3 is encoded by other sequences in the same sample as well. The J gene is TRBJ2-5, the V gene TRBV3-1 (or the pseudogene TRBV3-2), with 9 bases that match TRBD2. Germline CDR1 is LGHDT and CDR2 is YNNKEL (reference sequence). The CDR3 is 15 amino acids. J lost 5 bases, V lost 3 bases, and 7 bases had no gene match. CDR3 sequence (DNA): TGTGCCAGCAGCCAGGTTAGCGGGAGTCGGGAGACCCAGTACTTC. Protein product: CASSQVSGSRETQYF.

V and J are TRBV6-1 and TRBJ1-1, with D perhaps matching TRBD1 (6 bases). CDR3 size: 13 residues. V was pared by 0 bases and J by 4 bases, with 6 bases between. The V gene's germline CDR1 is MNHNS and CDR2 SASEGT. The CDR3 DNA follows: TGTGCCAGCAGTGAAGCAGGGGGCACTGAAGCTTTCTTT. The encoded protein is CASSEAGGTEAFF.

V is TRBV6-5 and J is TRBJ1-2; unclear D gene. Between the trimmed V and J ends, which lost 10 bases and 0 bases, there was a span of 9 bases. The CDR3 runs to 12 residues. Per germline, CDR1 MNHEY and CDR2 SVGAGI. The CDR3 loop reads CATLTSNYGYTF. The CDR3 region has the DNA TGTGCCACTTTGACTTCTAACTATGGCTACACCTTC.

The rearrangement joins TRBV18 to TRBJ1-2; 9 bases line up with TRBD1. CDR3 size: 14 residues. Trimming at V came to 1 base and at J to 5 bases, leaving 2 bases not matched to a gene. From germline, CDR1 is KGHSH and CDR2 LQKENI. The CDR3 sequence: CASSPRTGEYGYTF. Here the CDR3 DNA reads TGTGCCAGCTCACCACGGACAGGGGAGTATGGCTACACCTTC.

This sequence joins TRBV11-2 and TRBJ2-5; 8 bases map to TRBD1. This CDR3 comprises 16 residues. Germline CDR1 reads SGHAT; CDR2 reads FQNNGV. The trim removed 3 bases at V and 1 base at J, leaving 7 bases unmatched. CDR3 amino acids: CASSFVTGGSQETQYF. The CDR3 DNA reads TGTGCCAGCAGCTTTGTAACAGGGGGGTCCCAAGAGACCCAGTACTTC.

The chain recombines TRBV27 with TRBJ1-1; no reliable D call. Germline lookup yields CDR1 MNHEY and CDR2 SMNVEV (reference sequence). This CDR3 is 14 amino acids long. Trimming stripped 1 base from V and 4 bases from J, with 10 bases between. DNA for the CDR3: TGTGCCAGCAGTTTATTACAGCGGAGCACTGAAGCTTTCTTT. It is translated as CASSLLQRSTEAFF.

The gene calls are TRBV4-2 and TRBJ1-6, with 8 bases matching TRBD1. Trimming removed 7 bases from V and 7 bases from J; junction bases left unmatched: 3. CDR3 length: 13 amino acids. CDR1 and CDR2 (germline): LGHNA, YNFKEQ. The CDR3 reads CASNRDRNSPLHF. CDR3 nucleotides: TGTGCCAGCAACCGGGACAGGAATTCACCCCTCCACTTT.

The rearrangement links TRBV5-1 to TRBJ2-1; 10 bases fit TRBD2. V shed 1 base and J 8 bases; nucleotides not matched to a gene: 6. Germline assignment: CDR1 SGHRS and CDR2 YFSETQ. The CDR3 runs 15 residues. The CDR3 spells CASSLLAGVGYEQFF. The CDR3, as DNA: TGCGCCAGCAGCTTGCTAGCGGGAGTTGGATATGAGCAGTTCTTC.

The V call is TRBV19, the J call TRBJ1-1, with a tentative D call TRBD1 (5 bases). Deletions cut 4 bases from V and 7 bases from J, with 19 bases between. Germline-derived CDR1 and CDR2 are LNHDA and SQIVND (reference sequence). The CDR3 consists of 15 residues. The CDR3 coding sequence is TGTGCCAGTAGTACGGGACTCCCGACGGAACATGAAGCTTTCTTT. Translating gives CASSTGLPTEHEAFF.

The chain is built from TRBV7-8 and TRBJ2-2; the D is unclear. The ends were cut back, 0 bases at V and 0 bases at J, with 8 bases in the middle. The length of the CDR3 is 16 residues. The germline CDR1 and CDR2 sequences are SGHVS and FQNEAQ. Written as DNA, the CDR3 is TGTGCCAGCAGCTTAGCGGCCCTGCCGAACACCGGGGAGCTGTTTTTT. The encoded protein is CASSLAALPNTGELFF.

The chain joins TRBV6-4 to TRBJ2-3; possibly TRBD2 for D (6 bases). The CDR3 length is 14 residues. Trimming took off 4 bases at V and 0 bases at J, with 8 bases between the two ends. Germline V gene data show CDR1 as MRHNA and CDR2 as SNTAGT. The CDR3: CASSAGLSTDTQYF. CDR3 bases: TGTGCCAGCAGTGCAGGACTAAGCACAGATACGCAGTATTTT.